This TCR beta chain was observed in a study of T cells in Graves' hyperthyroidism and ophthalmopathy. Approximately 10 ml of fresh peripheral blood supplied the PBMCs. Amplification targeted TCR beta CDR3 regions from RNA transcripts. HTBI primers were employed in a first-round RT-PCR of the TCR CDR3. TCRdb re-called the multiplex PCR reads with MiXCR, one entry per CDR3 protein. The table shows 490,000 or so distinct CDR3 sequences, with 15% to 20% occurring only once. The sequenced sample consisted of blood. The sequence derives from a man aged 40-50 years with Graves' ophthalmopathy.

The CDR3 coding sequence is TGTGCCAGCAGTCCCCAGGGCCGCTTCTCTGGGGCCAACGTCCTGACTTTC. Its translation is CASSPQGRFSGANVLTF. The rearrangement uses TRBV12-3 or TRBV12-4 and TRBJ2-6; D possibly corresponds to TRBD1 (5 bases). This CDR3 is 17 amino acids long. V shed 5 bases and J shed 0 bases, with 14 bases lying between them.